This TCR beta chain was sequenced in a study of regulatory T cells in long-lasting Graves disease. Time point here: newly diagnosed GD, antithyroid drugs for less than 3 months. From PBMCs, RNA was extracted and then used to make the TCR library. This clonotype was seen only a few times. Building the TCR beta libraries relied on iRepertoire HTBI primers, and CDR3 regions underwent Arm-PCR. TCRdb recomputed calls from the multiplex PCR reads with MiXCR, one row per CDR3 protein. Among 350,000 to 550,000 distinct CDR3 sequences, under 15% were seen once, and the ten largest hold approximately 16%. The same data also contributed to another study, on T cells in Graves' hyperthyroidism and ophthalmopathy.

The TCR comes from a woman aged 25 to 39 with Graves disease. Sequences were derived from peripheral blood mononuclear cells (PBMCs), sampled at new diagnosis, from a patient treated with antithyroid drugs.

The CDR3 coding sequence is TGTGCCAGTAAGCATACACCTTGGGGGGAGCAGTTCTTC. Translation gives CASKHTPWGEQFF. The V gene is TRBV19, the J gene TRBJ2-5; D assignment may be TRBD1 or TRBD2 (5 bases each). The assigned J gene may be wrong: the sequence end matches TRBJ2-1 better. CDR1 is LNHDA, CDR2 SQIVND, per germline (reference sequence). CDR3 size: 13 residues.